This paragraph covers one TCR beta chain sequence. Its target is not known. The ends were cut back, 8 bases at V and 6 bases at J, with 22 bases in the middle. This CDR3 is built from 15 residues. Germline values: CDR1 KGHSH, CDR2 LQKENI. This record belongs to a study of shared clonotypes between healthy human individuals. Study results and limitations: Relative to their counterparts shared across all four donors, non-shared clonotypes exhibited diminished generation probabilities.

Data came from immunoSEQ multiplex PCR; TCRdb stores just in-frame clones and leaves some out. The sample consists of 950,000 to 1,100,000 clones, roughly 80% of them appearing once. This chain connects TRBV18 to TRBJ1-1; D perhaps matches TRBD1 (6 bases). This receptor was taken from a man between 18 and 35 years old in good health. The sequenced material came from memory CD4+ T cells sorted from blood. The sample's subset: CD45RA-negative fraction. Written as DNA, the CDR3 is TGTGCCAGCGCTTCCAGGCCAGGGTCAGGGGCTGAAGCTTTCTTT. Amino acids: CASASRPGSGAEAFF.